The 5 T cell receptor beta chains below all came from one sample that was sequenced in a study of cytomegalovirus exposure and HLA in healthy donors. Libraries were prepared by immunoSEQ multiplex PCR; TCRdb keeps only in-frame clonotypes and omits some of them. The sample holds hundreds of thousands of clones, roughly 85% seen once. Sequenced material: PBMCs. All receptors derive from a woman aged 18-29 years in good health and CMV-seronegative.

This chain joins TRBV6-6 and TRBJ1-4, with D uncertain. V was trimmed by 8 bases and J by 6 bases, leaving 16 bases between them. The CDR3 extends over 14 amino acids. Germline values: CDR1 MNHNY, CDR2 SVGAGI (reference sequence). Here the CDR3 DNA reads TGTGCCAGCGCACCCGGGCCCTCAGATGAAAAACTGTTTTTT. This encodes CASAPGPSDEKLFF.

This CDR3 is CATSRVLTGGPETQYF. Written as DNA, the CDR3 is TGTGCCACCAGCAGAGTCTTAACGGGGGGGCCAGAGACCCAGTACTTC. This rearrangement joins TRBV15 to TRBJ2-5, with 8 bases identical to TRBD2. V was pared by 1 base and J by 4 bases, with 8 bases of the junction left unmatched. The length of the CDR3 is 16 residues. The germline gives CDR1 LNHNV, CDR2 YYDKDF (reference sequence).

The rearrangement joins TRBV5-1 to TRBJ2-3; D uncertain. V lost 9 bases and J 0 bases, leaving 11 bases between the germline ends. This CDR3 spans 13 amino acids. Germline assignment: CDR1 SGHRS and CDR2 YFSETQ. The CDR3 is CATSYGSTDTQYF. The CDR3 DNA follows: TGCGCCACCTCCTACGGGAGCACAGATACGCAGTATTTT.

The chain carries TRBV2 and TRBJ2-3, with D unclear. The germline V and J ends were trimmed by 7 bases and 5 bases, with 13 bases remaining between them. The CDR3 has 13 residues. Germline CDR1 is SNHLY and CDR2 is FYNNEI. CDR3 nucleotides: TGTGCCAGCAATTCTTTAGATGAAGATACGCAGTATTTT. Its protein product is CASNSLDEDTQYF.

The rearrangement links TRBV19 to TRBJ1-4, with D possibly TRBD1 on 5 matching bases. This CDR3 has 14 residues. V lost 6 bases to trimming and J lost 3 bases, with 11 bases between them. Looked up from germline, CDR1 is LNHDA and CDR2 is SQIVND (reference sequence). In DNA, the CDR3 is TGTGCCAGTAGCCTTTGGGGGGCTAATGAAAAACTGTTTTTT. Translated, it gives CASSLWGANEKLFF.